This T cell receptor (beta chain) comes out of a study of CD8 T cells in ankylosing spondylitis (dated by TCRdb to the late 2010s). Study-level background: The study profiled T cell receptor beta repertoires in healthy donors and ankylosing spondylitis patients to find disease-linked TCR variants. In total, the full study cohort was made up of some 100 healthy donors and 25 ankylosing spondylitis patients. Peripheral blood samples were taken, and synovial fluid was additionally collected from ankylosing spondylitis patients. Here is what the overall study found, with its caveats: Some motif variants had previously been reported in the synovial fluid and blood of reactive arthritis patients, which suggests shared mechanisms of disease initiation. Blood from ankylosing spondylitis patients appeared to be characterized by a TCR beta motif composed of several highly homologous amino acid variants. The disease-linked clones had a CD8+ phenotype and were found at relatively low frequencies in peripheral blood. According to the report, matched synovial fluid samples from ankylosing spondylitis patients were significantly enriched for the disease-linked clones.

The CDR3 measures 13 amino acids from cysteine to phenylalanine. The kept DNA is CDR3 alone, 39 bases in frame from the first base. From the germline V gene, CDR1 is SGHAT and CDR2 is FQNNGV. V is cut by 3 bases and J by 7 bases, and the space between the germline ends is 12 bases. This clonotype was counted a few times. The specificity of this receptor is unknown. The sample holds no much larger clone one base away, and base qualities are not on file. These reads were obtained on an Illumina HiSeq 2500. Quantitative 5'-RACE with molecular barcodes was the method used to prepare the TCR beta libraries. Under the source paper's analysis protocol: A new computational method based on a probabilistic model of VDJ rearrangement was used to identify disease-linked TCR variants. TCRdb trimmed public reads at Q25 via fastp, called clones via MiXCR and kept in-frame beta chains. Entries are consolidated by CDR3 protein sequence, retaining the most common genes and DNA. TCRdb, not the original authors, processed these V and J calls. This sample holds about 540,000 distinct CDR3 sequences; about 12% were observed only once. The ten largest clones capture around 7% of the sample.

The rearranged chain carries TRBV11-2 and TRBJ1-2; TRBD1 is perhaps the D gene, given 5 matching bases. This TCR derives from a male donor with ankylosing spondylitis. Sample: blood, either unsorted or a sorted T cell fraction (not recorded which). This receptor carries the CDR3 CASSLDLGRGYTF. In nucleotides, the sequence is TGTGCCAGCAGCTTGGATTTGGGACGTGGCTACACCTTC.